This T cell receptor (beta chain) was found in a study of cytomegalovirus exposure and HLA in healthy donors. The trim removed 2 bases at V and 7 bases at J, leaving 7 bases unmatched. Germline CDR1 and CDR2: SGHDT and YYEEEE. This CDR3 spans 14 amino acids. The PCR made use of 60 Vbeta and 13 Jbeta primers. The protocol was immunoSEQ multiplex PCR, while the TCRdb copy is restricted to in-frame clones and leaves out a portion. The sample consists of about 120,000 clones, 65% to 80% of them appearing once. This clone was seen a few times. The V and J genes are TRBV5-6 and TRBJ2-7; 9 positions agree with TRBD1. This TCR was sampled from a woman in her 40s in good health and CMV-seropositive. The sequenced material came from PBMCs. The CDR3, as DNA: TGTGCCAGCAGCTTCCGGGACAGGGCGATTGAGCAGTACTTC. It translates to CASSFRDRAIEQYF.